This T cell receptor beta chain was captured by sequencing in a study of shared clonotypes between healthy human individuals. The method was immunoSEQ multiplex PCR; TCRdb's version includes in-frame clones alone and lacks a portion of them. This table has about 800,000 clones, about 96% appearing once. Positively selected for CCR7, the CD45RO-negative cells used as naive CD8 cells excluded terminally differentiated effector memory CD45RA+ cells. Sequenced sample: naive CD8+ T cells sorted from blood. This receptor was taken from a man aged 30 to 45 in good health.

CDR3 sequence (DNA): TGTGCCAGCAGCCCGGACCCTAATGAGCAGTTCTTC. Encoded protein: CASSPDPNEQFF. The V gene is TRBV7-9, the J gene TRBJ2-1; D is ambiguous. CDR3 length: 12 residues. The V and J ends lost 5 bases and 7 bases respectively, with 9 bases between them. From germline, CDR1 is SEHNR and CDR2 FQNEAQ (reference sequence).